This T cell receptor beta chain was sequenced in a study of T cells after posttransplantation cyclophosphamide. Assay used: immunoSEQ multiplex PCR; TCRdb lists only in-frame clones, some missing. The record shows around 2,900 clones for this sample, with no singletons present. Cyclophosphamide on days +3 and +4 followed busulfan-fludarabine conditioning and a marrow graft. CDR1 is SGHTA, CDR2 FQGTGA, per germline. The CDR3 consists of 13 residues. The V and J ends lost 3 bases and 4 bases respectively, with 9 bases between them. This clone was detected ten times or more. The target antigen is unknown. Regarding the study as a whole: TRB clonality was highly associated with recipient CMV seropositivity and reactivation. Later blood repertoires were often dominated by clones from the donor CD8+ memory compartment. Tissue-infiltrating T cells from skin or gut overlapped little with blood T cells.

Here the sequenced sample was PBMCs, taken after allogeneic stem cell transplant with posttransplant cyclophosphamide. The genes are TRBV7-3 and TRBJ1-1, with D perhaps TRBD1 (5 bases). The sequence was obtained from a female patient aged 50 to 65 who received an allogeneic stem cell transplant from a related donor, was CMV-positive, and had no GVHD. Some of the T cells might come from the graft donor. CDR3: CASSLLRGTEAFF. The CDR3 region has the DNA TGTGCCAGCAGCTTGTTGAGGGGCACTGAAGCTTTCTTT.